This T cell receptor (beta chain) was sequenced during a study of OX40 agonist ivuxolimab in advanced cancers. The ends lost 0 bases at V and 7 bases at J; junction bases unmatched: 6. From germline, CDR1 is MNHEY and CDR2 SVGAGI. This CDR3 contains 16 residues. The method was immunoSEQ multiplex PCR; TCRdb's version includes in-frame clones alone and lacks a portion of them. This sample carries some 95,000 clones, 92% of them seen once, and the ten largest clones take 0.5% to 0.65%. This clone is a singleton in its sample. The receptor was derived from an adult with an advanced solid tumor such as melanoma, head and neck, liver or kidney cancer. Sequences were derived from CD4+ or CD8+ T cells sorted from blood, sampled in a trial of the OX40 agonist ivuxolimab. The chain has TRBV6-5 and TRBJ1-6; TRBD1 matches at 7 bases. Written as DNA, the CDR3 is TGTGCCAGCAGTTACTCCGCTGACAGGGACAATTCACCCCTCCACTTT. It specifies CASSYSADRDNSPLHF.